This T cell receptor beta chain was sequenced during a study of T cell responses to AZD1222 COVID-19 vaccine. From germline, CDR1 is MGHRA and CDR2 YSYEKL. This CDR3 comprises 17 residues. V gave up 1 base and J gave up 5 bases; unmatched junction bases: 8. Profiled with immunoSEQ multiplex PCR; TCRdb holds only in-frame clones, not every one. The repertoire consists of roughly 150,000 clones, with more than 90% occurring once and the leading ten covering around 1.6%. The genes are TRBV4-1 and TRBJ1-5, with 10 positions matching TRBD1. The material was peripheral blood, obtained on day 0 of AZD1222 vaccination. This TCR derives from an adult in good health. This chain's CDR3 is CASSQGSRGTGDQPQHF. The CDR3 DNA follows: TGCGCCAGCAGCCAAGGTTCCCGAGGGACAGGGGATCAGCCCCAGCATTTT.